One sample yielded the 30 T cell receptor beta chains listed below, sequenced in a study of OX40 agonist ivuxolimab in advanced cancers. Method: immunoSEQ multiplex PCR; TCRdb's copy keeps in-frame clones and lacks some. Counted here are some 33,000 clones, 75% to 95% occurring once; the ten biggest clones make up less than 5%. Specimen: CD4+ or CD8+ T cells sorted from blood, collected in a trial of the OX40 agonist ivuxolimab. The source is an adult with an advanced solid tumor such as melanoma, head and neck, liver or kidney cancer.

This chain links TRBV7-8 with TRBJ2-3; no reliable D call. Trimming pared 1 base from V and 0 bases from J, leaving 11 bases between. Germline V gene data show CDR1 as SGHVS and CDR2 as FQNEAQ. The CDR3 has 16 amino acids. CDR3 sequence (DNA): TGTGCCAGCAGCTTAGGGGTTCATTCTAGCACAGATACGCAGTATTTT. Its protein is CASSLGVHSSTDTQYF.

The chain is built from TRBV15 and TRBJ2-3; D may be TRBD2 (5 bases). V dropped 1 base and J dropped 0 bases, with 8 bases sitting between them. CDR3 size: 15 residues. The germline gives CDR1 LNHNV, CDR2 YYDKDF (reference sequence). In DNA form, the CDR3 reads TGTGCCACCAGCAGAGTACGGGGAAGCACAGATACGCAGTATTTT. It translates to CATSRVRGSTDTQYF.

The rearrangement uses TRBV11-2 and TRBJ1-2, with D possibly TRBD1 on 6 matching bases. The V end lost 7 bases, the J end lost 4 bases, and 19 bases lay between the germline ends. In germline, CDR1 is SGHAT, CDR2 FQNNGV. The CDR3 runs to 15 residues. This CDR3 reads CASTPGQGHLYGYTF. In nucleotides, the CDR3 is TGTGCCAGCACCCCCGGGCAGGGACACCTCTATGGCTACACCTTC.

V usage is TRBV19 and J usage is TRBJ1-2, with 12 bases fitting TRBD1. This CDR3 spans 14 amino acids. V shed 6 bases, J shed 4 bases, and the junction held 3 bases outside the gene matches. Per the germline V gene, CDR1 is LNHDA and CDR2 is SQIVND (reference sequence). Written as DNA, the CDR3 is TGTGCCAGTAGCGGGACAGGGGGCGTCTATGGCTACACCTTC. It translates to CASSGTGGVYGYTF.

CDR3 sequence reads: CASSLAGPSTDTQYF. DNA of the CDR3: TGCGCCAGCAGCCTAGCGGGGCCTAGCACAGATACGCAGTATTTT. V and J are TRBV4-1 and TRBJ2-3, with TRBD2 matching over 8 bases. The CDR3 spans 15 residues. V lost 4 bases and J lost 0; bases outside the gene matches: 3. Germline CDR1 and CDR2: MGHRA and YSYEKL.

The CDR3 here is CATSRALLNQPQHF. Written as DNA, the CDR3 is TGTGCCACCAGCAGAGCACTGTTAAATCAGCCCCAGCATTTT. This rearrangement joins TRBV15 to TRBJ1-5; the D is unclear. The V end lost 1 base, the J end lost 4 bases, and 8 bases lay between the germline ends. Germline V gene lookup returns CDR1 LNHNV and CDR2 YYDKDF (reference sequence). CDR3 length: 14 amino acids.

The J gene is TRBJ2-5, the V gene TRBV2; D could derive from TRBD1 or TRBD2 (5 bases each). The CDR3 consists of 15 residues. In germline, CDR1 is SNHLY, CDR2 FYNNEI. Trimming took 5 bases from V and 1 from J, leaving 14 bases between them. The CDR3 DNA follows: TGTGCCAGCAGTCGTGGTGGGGGACCCCAAGAGACCCAGTACTTC. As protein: CASSRGGGPQETQYF.

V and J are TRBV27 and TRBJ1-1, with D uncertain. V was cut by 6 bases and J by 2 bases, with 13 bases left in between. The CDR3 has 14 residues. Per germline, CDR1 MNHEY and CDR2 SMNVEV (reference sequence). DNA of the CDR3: TGTGCCAGCAGCCCACTAGGACGCAACACTGAAGCTTTCTTT. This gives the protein CASSPLGRNTEAFF.

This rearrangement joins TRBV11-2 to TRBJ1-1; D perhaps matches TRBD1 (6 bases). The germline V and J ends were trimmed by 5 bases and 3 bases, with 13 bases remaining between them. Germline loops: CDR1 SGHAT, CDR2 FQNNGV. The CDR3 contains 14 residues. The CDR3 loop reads CASSRQGLDTEAFF. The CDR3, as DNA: TGTGCCAGCAGCCGGCAGGGGTTGGACACTGAAGCTTTCTTT.

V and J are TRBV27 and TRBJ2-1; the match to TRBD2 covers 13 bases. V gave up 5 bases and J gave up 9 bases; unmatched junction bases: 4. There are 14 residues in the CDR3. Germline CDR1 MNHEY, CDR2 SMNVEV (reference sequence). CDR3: CASSIGLAGVEQFF. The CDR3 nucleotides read TGTGCCAGCAGTATCGGACTAGCGGGAGTTGAGCAGTTCTTC.

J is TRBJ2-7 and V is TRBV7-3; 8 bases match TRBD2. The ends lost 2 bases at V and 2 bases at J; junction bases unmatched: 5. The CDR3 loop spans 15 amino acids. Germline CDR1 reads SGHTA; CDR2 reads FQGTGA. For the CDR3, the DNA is TGTGCCAGCAGCTTATCGGCGGGAGGACCCTACGAGCAGTACTTC. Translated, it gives CASSLSAGGPYEQYF.

CDR3 sequence reads: CASSYGYGYEQYV. The CDR3 coding sequence is TGTGCCAGCAGTTACGGTTACGGCTACGAGCAGTACGTC. The rearrangement joins TRBV6-5 to TRBJ2-7; no clear D. Germline V lookup: CDR1 MNHEY, CDR2 SVGAGI. V was cut by 2 bases and J by 3 bases, with 8 bases left in between. The CDR3 loop spans 13 amino acids.

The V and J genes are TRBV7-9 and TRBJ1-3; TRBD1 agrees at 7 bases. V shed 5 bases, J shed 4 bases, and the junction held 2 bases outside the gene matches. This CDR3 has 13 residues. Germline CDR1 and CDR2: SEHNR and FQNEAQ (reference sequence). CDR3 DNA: TGTGCCAGCAGCCCCAGGGGGGGAAACACCATATATTTT. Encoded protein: CASSPRGGNTIYF.

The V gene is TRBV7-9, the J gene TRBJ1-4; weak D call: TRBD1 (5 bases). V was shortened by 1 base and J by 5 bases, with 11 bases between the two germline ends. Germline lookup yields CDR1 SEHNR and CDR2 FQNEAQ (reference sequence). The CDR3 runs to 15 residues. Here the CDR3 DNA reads TGTGCCAGCAGCTTAGTAGGAGGGGAAAATGAAAAACTGTTTTTT. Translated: CASSLVGGENEKLFF. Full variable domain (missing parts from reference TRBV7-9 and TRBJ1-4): DTGVSQNPRHKITKRGQNVTFRCDPISEHNRLYWYRQTLGQGPEFLTYFQNEAQLEKSRLLSDRFSAERPKGSFSTLEIQRTEQGDSAMYLCASSLVGGENEKLFFGSGTQLSVL.

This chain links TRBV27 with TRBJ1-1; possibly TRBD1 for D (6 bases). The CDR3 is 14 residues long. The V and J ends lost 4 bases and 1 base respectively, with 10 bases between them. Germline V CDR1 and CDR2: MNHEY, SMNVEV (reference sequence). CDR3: CASSYRDWNTEAFF. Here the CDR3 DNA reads TGTGCCAGCAGTTACAGGGACTGGAACACTGAAGCTTTCTTT.

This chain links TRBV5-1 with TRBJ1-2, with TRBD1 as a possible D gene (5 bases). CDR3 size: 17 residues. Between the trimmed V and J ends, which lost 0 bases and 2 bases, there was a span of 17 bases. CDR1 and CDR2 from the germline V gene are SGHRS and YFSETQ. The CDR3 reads CASSLAPRGGENYGYTF. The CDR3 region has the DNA TGCGCCAGCAGCTTGGCTCCTCGGGGGGGAGAGAACTATGGCTACACCTTC.

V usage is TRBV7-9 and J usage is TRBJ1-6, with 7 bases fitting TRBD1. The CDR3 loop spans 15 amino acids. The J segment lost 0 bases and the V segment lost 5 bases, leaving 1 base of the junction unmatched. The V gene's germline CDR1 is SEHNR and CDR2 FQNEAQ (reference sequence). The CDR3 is CASSPGGSYNSPLHF. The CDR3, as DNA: TGTGCCAGCAGCCCAGGGGGCTCCTATAATTCACCCCTCCACTTT.

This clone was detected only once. DNA for the CDR3: TGTGCCAGCAGTGATCAGGGCCACATTTGGAGGATAAACACTGAAGCTTTCTTT. The encoded protein is CASSDQGHIWRINTEAFF. The V and J genes are TRBV2 and TRBJ1-1; D might be TRBD1 (5 bases). CDR1 is SNHLY, CDR2 FYNNEI, per germline. The length of the CDR3 is 18 residues. V was pared by 3 bases and J by 2 bases, with 22 bases between.

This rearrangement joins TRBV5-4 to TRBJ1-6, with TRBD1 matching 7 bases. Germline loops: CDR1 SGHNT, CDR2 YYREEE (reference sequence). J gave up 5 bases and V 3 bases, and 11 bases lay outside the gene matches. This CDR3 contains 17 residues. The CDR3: CASSSILGQGDNSPLHF. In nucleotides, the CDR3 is TGTGCCAGCAGCTCCATTTTGGGCCAGGGGGATAATTCACCCCTCCACTTT.

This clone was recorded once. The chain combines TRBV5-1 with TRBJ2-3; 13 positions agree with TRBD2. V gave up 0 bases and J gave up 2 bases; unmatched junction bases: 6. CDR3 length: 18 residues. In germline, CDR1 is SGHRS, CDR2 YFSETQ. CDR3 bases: TGCGCCAGCAGCTTGGCCGGGACTAGCGGGATGAACACAGATACGCAGTATTTT. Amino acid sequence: CASSLAGTSGMNTDTQYF.

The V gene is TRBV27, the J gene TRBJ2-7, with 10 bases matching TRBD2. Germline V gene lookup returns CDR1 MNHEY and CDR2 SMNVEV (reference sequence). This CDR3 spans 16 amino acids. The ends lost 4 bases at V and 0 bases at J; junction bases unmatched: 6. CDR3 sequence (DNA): TGTGCCAGCAGTTCACTAGCGGGGCTTAGCTCCTACGAGCAGTACTTC. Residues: CASSSLAGLSSYEQYF.

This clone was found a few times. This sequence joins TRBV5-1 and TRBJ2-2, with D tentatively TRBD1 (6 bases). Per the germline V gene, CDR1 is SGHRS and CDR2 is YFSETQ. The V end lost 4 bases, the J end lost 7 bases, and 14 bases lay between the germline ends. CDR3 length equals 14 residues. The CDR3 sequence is CASSKYRAGGELFF. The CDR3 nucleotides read TGCGCCAGCAGCAAATACAGGGCTGGCGGGGAGCTGTTTTTT.

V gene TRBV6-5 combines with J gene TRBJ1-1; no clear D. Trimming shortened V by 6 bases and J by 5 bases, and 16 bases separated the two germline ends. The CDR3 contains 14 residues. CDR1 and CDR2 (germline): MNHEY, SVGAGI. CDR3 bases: TGTGCCAGCAGGTATCAGGAGGGATGGACTGAAGCTTTCTTT. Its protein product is CASRYQEGWTEAFF.

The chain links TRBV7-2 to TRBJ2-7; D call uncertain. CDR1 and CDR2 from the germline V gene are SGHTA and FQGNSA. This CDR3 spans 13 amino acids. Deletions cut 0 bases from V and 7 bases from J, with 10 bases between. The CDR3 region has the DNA TGTGCCAGCAGCTTAGCGCCCGTGCGGGAGCAGTACGTC. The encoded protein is CASSLAPVREQYV.

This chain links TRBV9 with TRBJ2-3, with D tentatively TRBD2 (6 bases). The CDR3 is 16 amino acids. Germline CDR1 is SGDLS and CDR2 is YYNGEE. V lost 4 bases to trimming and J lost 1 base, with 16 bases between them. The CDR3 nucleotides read TGTGCCAGCAGCCCGATGGGGGAGCGGGGCACAGATACGCAGTATTTT. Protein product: CASSPMGERGTDTQYF.

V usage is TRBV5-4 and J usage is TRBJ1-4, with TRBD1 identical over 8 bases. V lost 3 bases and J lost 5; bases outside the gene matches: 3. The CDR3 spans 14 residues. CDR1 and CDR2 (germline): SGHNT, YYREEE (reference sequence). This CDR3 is CASSSTGVNEKLFF. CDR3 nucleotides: TGTGCCAGCAGCTCGACAGGGGTAAATGAAAAACTGTTTTTT.

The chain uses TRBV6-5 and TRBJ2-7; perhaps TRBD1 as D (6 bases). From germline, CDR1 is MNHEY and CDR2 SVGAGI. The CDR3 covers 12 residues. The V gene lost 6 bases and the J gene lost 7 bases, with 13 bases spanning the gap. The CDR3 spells CASRGALGEQYF. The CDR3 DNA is TGTGCCAGCAGGGGGGCCCTGGGGGAGCAGTACTTC.

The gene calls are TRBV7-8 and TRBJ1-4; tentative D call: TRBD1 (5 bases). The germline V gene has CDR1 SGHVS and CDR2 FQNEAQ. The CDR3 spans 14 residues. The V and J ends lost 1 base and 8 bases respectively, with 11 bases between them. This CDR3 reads CASSLVGWGEKLFF. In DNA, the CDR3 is TGTGCCAGCAGCTTAGTGGGCTGGGGGGAAAAACTGTTTTTT.

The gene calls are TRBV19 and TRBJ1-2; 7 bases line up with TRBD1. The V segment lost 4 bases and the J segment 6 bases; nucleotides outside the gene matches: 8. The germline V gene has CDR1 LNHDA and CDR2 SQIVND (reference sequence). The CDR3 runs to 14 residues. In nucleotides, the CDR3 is TGTGCCAGTAGTACAAGACAGGGAGTGGATGGCTACACCTTC. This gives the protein CASSTRQGVDGYTF.

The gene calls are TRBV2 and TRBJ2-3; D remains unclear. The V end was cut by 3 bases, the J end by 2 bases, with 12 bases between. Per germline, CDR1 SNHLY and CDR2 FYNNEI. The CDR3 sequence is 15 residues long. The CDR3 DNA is TGTGCCAGCAGTGAGTCAGGATATTTCACAGATACGCAGTATTTT. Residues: CASSESGYFTDTQYF. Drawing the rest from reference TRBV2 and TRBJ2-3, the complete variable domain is EPEVTQTPSHQVTQMGQEVILRCVPISNHLYFYWYRQILGQKVEFLVSFYNNEISEKSEIFDDQFSVERPDGSNFTLKIRSTKLEDSAMYFCASSESGYFTDTQYFGPGTRLTVL.